Below are 4 T cell receptor beta chains sequenced from a single sample in a study of shared clonotypes between healthy human individuals. Profiled with immunoSEQ multiplex PCR; TCRdb holds only in-frame clones, not every one. The sample includes 950,000 to 1,100,000 clones, around 74% of them seen just once. What was sequenced was memory CD4+ T cells sorted from blood. Subset here: CD45RA-negative fraction. Receptors originate from a man younger than 35 in good health.

The chain has TRBV6-6 and TRBJ2-3; 8 nucleotides match TRBD2. CDR1 is MNHNY and CDR2 is SVGAGI in the germline V gene (reference sequence). Trimming cost V 7 bases and J 0 bases; bases outside gene matches: 3. The CDR3 runs 14 residues. The DNA for the CDR3 is TGTGCCAGCATTAGCGGGGTTAGCACAGATACGCAGTATTTT. This sequence encodes CASISGVSTDTQYF.

The chain joins TRBV5-5 to TRBJ1-1; D gene ambiguous. The V end lost 5 bases, the J end lost 6 bases, and 14 bases lay between the germline ends. Germline V gives CDR1 SGHKS, CDR2 YYEKEE (reference sequence). The CDR3 contains 13 residues. The CDR3: CASSSVRVAEAFF. In DNA form, the CDR3 reads TGTGCCAGCAGTTCCGTCCGGGTGGCTGAAGCTTTCTTT.

This clone was recorded once. V gene TRBV15 combines with J gene TRBJ2-5; D gene ambiguous. V was cut by 0 bases and J by 5 bases, with 13 bases left in between. Germline CDR1 is LNHNV and CDR2 is YYDKDF (reference sequence). The CDR3 loop spans 15 amino acids. The CDR3 here is CATSRDLRTAETQYF. The CDR3 region has the DNA TGTGCCACCAGCAGAGATCTCAGGACCGCGGAGACCCAGTACTTC.

This chain links TRBV10-3 with TRBJ2-7, with 7 nucleotides matching TRBD1. In germline, CDR1 is ENHRY, CDR2 SYGVKD. V shed 4 bases, J shed 5 bases, and the junction held 2 bases outside the gene matches. The CDR3 runs 12 residues. CDR3 residues: CAISADRDEQYF. CDR3 in DNA: TGTGCCATCAGTGCTGACAGGGACGAGCAGTACTTC.